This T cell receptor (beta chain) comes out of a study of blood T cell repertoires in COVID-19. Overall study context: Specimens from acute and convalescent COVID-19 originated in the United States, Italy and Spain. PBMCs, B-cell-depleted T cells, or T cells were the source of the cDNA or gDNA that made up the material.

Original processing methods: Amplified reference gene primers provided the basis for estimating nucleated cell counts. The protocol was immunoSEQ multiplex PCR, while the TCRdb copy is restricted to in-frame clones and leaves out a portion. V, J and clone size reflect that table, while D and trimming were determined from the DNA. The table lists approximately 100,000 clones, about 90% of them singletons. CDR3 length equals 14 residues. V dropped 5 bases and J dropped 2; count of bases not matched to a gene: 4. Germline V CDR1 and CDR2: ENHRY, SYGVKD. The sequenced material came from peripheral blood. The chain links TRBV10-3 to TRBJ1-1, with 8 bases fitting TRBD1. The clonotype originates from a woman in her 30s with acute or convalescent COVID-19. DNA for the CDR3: TGTGCCATCAGTAAGGACAGGGAAAACACTGAAGCTTTCTTT. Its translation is CAISKDRENTEAFF.